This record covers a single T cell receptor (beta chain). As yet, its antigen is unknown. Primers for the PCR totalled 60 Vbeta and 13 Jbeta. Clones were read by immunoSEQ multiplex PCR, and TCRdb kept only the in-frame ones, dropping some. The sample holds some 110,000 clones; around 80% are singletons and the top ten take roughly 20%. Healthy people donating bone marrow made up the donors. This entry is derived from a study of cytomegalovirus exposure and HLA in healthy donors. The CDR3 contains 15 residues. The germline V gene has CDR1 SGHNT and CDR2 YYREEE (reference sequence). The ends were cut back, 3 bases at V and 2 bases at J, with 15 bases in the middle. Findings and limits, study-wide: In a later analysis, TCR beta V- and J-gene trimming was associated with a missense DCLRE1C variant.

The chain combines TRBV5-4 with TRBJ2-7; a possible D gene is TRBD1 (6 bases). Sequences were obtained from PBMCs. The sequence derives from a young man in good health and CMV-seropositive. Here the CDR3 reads CASSSWQGRPYEQYF. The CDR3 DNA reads TGTGCCAGCAGCTCCTGGCAGGGGCGCCCCTACGAGCAGTACTTC.